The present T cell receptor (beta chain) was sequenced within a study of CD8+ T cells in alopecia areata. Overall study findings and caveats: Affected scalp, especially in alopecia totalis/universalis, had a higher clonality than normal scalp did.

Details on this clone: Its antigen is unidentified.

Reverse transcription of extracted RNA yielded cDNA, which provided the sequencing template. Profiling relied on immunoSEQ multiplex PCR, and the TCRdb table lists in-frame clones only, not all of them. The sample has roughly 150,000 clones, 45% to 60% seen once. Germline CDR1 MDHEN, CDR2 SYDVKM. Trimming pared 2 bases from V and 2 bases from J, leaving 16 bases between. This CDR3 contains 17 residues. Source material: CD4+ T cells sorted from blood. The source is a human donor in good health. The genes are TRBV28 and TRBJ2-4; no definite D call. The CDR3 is CASSLAEHRSSKNIQYF. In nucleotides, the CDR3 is TGTGCCAGCAGTTTAGCTGAACACCGGAGTTCCAAAAACATTCAGTACTTC.